These T cell receptor beta chains were read from a single sample in a study of control samples from healthy donors and cancer patients. Assay used: immunoSEQ multiplex PCR; TCRdb lists only in-frame clones, some missing. The table includes 150,000 to 200,000 clones, around 90% detected once. Material: blood. These receptors were taken from a woman between 25 and 40 years old in good health. The CDR3 runs from the conserved cysteine through the conserved F or W. The D gene is left open where the match is weak. Size values are once, few and many counts, or a class for expanded clones, and some rows have none.

TRBD2 TRBJ2-3 - TRBV5-1 TGCGCCAGCAGCCCAGGGACTAGCGGGGGGCCCACAGATACGCAGTATTTT CASSPGTSGGPTDTQYF
- TRBJ2-1 - TRBV5-1 TGCGCCAGCAGCTTGGGTAGCAACAATGAGCAGTTCTTC CASSLGSNNEQFF
TRBD1 TRBJ1-5 once TRBV28 TGTGCCAGCAGTTTGTTGGGACAGGGTGGTCAGCCCCAGCATTTT CASSLLGQGGQPQHF
- TRBJ1-2 once TRBV2 TGTGCCAGCAGTGACGTGGGTCGGTATGGCTACACCTTC CASSDVGRYGYTF
- TRBJ2-1 once TRBV11-3 TGTGCCAGCAGCCCTGGGACGGGCAATGAGCAGTTCTTC CASSPGTGNEQFF
TRBD2 TRBJ2-3 - TRBV25-1 TGTGCCAGCAGTGGAGGGACTAGCGGGAGGGTATCAGATACGCAGTATTTT CASSGGTSGRVSDTQYF
- TRBJ2-7 - TRBV2 TGTGCCAGCAAGTCGGACGGGTACGAGCAGTACTTC CASKSDGYEQYF
TRBD2 TRBJ2-3 few TRBV6-5 TGTGCCAGCAGTTACTCCGGGGGGGAGAGCACAGATACGCAGTATTTT CASSYSGGESTDTQYF
TRBD1 TRBJ1-1 - TRBV29-1 TGCAGCTACAGGACAGGGGAAACTGAAGCTTTCTTT CSYRTGETEAFF
- TRBJ1-3 - TRBV6-5 TGTGCCAGCAGTTACTCCGCCCAGGTTGGAAACACCATATATTTT CASSYSAQVGNTIYF